This T cell receptor beta chain was sequenced for a study of shared T cell receptors in the human thymus. Using immunoSEQ multiplex PCR, the repertoire was profiled, and TCRdb retains in-frame clones only, with some absent. The table lists approximately 660,000 clones, 70% to 90% of them singletons. V lost 6 bases to trimming and J lost 8 bases; unmatched junction nucleotides: 11. The CDR3 is 15 amino acids. Germline V gives CDR1 ENHRY, CDR2 SYGVKD. Separately, the same data were catalogued under a study of human thymus T cells. From that study: The people who donated were healthy Finnish babies having corrective surgery for congenital heart defects. In corrective heart surgery, resections were taken, and these provided the thymus tissue. Across thymic and blood repertoires, the usage of V and J genes appeared to be biased. There were highly overlapping thymic repertoires among unrelated individuals, as related research reported.

The specimen was thymocytes. V usage is TRBV10-3 and J usage is TRBJ2-2; 8 nucleotides match TRBD2. The TCR comes from a boy younger than two with a congenital heart defect. CDR3 bases: TGTGCCATCAGAGAGGAGCGGGAGCGGACTGGGGAGCTGTTTTTT. Protein: CAIREERERTGELFF.